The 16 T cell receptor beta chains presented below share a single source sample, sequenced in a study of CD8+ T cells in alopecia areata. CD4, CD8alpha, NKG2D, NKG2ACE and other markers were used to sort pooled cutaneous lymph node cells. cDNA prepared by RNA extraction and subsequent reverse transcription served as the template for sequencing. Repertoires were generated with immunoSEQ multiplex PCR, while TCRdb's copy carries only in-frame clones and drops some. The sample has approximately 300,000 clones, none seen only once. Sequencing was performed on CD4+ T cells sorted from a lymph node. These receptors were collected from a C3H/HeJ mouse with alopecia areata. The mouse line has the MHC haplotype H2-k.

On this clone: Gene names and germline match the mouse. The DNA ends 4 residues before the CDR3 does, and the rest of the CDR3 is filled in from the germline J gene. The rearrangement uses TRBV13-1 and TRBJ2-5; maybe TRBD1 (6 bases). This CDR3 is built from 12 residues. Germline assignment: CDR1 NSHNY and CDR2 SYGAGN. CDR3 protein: CASRGQKDTQYF. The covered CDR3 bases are TGTGCCAGCAGGGGACAAAAAGAC.

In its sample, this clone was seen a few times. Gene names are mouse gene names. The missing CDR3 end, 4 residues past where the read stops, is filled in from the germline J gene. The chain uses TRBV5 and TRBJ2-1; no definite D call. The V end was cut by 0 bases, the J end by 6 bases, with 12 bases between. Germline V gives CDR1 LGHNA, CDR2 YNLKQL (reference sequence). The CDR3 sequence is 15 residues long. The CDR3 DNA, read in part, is TGTGCCAGCAGCCAAGATCCTGCCTTGGGTGCT. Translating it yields CASSQDPALGA. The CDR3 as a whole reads CASSQDPALGAEQFF.

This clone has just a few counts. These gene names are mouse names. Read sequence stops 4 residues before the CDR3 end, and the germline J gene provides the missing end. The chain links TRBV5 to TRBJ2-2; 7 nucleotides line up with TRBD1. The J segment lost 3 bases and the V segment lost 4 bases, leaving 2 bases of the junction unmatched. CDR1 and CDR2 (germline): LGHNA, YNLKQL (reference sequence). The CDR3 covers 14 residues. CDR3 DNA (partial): TGTGCCAGCAGCCCACAGGGGTACACCGGG. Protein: CASSPQGYTG. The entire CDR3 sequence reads CASSPQGYTGQLYF.

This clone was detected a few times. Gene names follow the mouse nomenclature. The covered CDR3 bases are TGTGCCAGCAGTTTCTGGGACATCTCCTAT. It specifies CASSFWDISY. The entire CDR3 protein is CASSFWDISYEQYF. V usage is TRBV14 and J usage is TRBJ2-7, with D possibly being TRBD1 (6 bases). The read terminates 4 residues before the CDR3 end, so the remaining end is supplied by the germline J gene. Trimming pared 0 bases from V and 0 bases from J, leaving 7 bases between. This CDR3 contains 14 residues. In germline, CDR1 is SGHDT, CDR2 FRDEAV.

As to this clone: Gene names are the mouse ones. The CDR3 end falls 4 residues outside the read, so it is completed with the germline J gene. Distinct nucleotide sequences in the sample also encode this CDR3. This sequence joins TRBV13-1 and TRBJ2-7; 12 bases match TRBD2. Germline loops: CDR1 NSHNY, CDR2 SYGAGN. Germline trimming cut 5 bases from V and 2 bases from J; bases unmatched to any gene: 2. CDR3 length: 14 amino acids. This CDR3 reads CASSGDWGAYEQYF. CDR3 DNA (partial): TGTGCCAGCAGCGGGGACTGGGGGGCCTAT.

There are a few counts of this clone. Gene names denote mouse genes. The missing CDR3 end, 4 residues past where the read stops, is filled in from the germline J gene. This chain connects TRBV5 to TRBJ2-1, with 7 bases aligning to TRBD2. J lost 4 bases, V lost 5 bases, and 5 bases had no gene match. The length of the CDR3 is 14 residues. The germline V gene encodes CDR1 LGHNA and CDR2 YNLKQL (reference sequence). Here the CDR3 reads CASSDTGEYAEQFF. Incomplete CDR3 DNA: TGTGCCAGCAGCGATACTGGGGAATATGCT.

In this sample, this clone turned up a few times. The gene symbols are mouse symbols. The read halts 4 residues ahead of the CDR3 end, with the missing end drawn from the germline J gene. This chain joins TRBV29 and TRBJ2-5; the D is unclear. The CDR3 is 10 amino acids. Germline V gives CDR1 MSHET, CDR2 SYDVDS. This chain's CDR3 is CARQIDTQYF. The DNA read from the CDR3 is TGTGCTAGACAGATTGAC.

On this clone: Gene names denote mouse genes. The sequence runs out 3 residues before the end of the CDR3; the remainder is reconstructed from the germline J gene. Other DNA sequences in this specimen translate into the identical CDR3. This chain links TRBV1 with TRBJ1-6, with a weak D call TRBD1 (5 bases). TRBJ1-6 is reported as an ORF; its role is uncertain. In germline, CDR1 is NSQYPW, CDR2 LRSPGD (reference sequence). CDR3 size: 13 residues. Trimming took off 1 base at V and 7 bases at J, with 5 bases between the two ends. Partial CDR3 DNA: TGCACCTGCAGTGCAGGGACAAATTCGCCC. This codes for CTCSAGTNSP. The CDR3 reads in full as CTCSAGTNSPLYF.

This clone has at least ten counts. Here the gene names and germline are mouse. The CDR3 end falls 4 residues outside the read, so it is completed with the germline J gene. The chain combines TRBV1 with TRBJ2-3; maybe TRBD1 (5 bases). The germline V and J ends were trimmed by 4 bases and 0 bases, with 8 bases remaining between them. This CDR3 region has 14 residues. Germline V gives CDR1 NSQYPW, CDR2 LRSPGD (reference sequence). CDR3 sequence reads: CTCSGQTSAETLYF. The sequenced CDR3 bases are TGCACCTGCAGTGGACAGACTAGTGCAGAA.

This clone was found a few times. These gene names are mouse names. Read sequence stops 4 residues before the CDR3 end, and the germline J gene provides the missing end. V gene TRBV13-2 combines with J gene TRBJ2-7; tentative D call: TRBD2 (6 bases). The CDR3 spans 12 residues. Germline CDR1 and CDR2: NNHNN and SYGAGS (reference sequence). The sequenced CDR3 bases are TGTGCCAGCGGTGAGGCTGGGGAT. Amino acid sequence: CASGEAGD. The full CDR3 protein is CASGEAGDEQYF.

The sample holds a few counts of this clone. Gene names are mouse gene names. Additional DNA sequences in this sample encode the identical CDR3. This CDR3 reads CAWSLSANTEVFF. CDR3 bases read: TGTGCCTGGAGTCTCAGTGCAAACACA. This chain joins TRBV31 and TRBJ1-1, with no clear D. The sequenced fragment ends 4 residues before the CDR3 boundary, so the rest is inferred from the germline J gene. Germline V gene sequence: CDR1 GKSSPN, CDR2 SITVG. The CDR3 has 13 residues. The V gene lost 0 bases and the J gene lost 0 bases, with 5 bases spanning the gap.

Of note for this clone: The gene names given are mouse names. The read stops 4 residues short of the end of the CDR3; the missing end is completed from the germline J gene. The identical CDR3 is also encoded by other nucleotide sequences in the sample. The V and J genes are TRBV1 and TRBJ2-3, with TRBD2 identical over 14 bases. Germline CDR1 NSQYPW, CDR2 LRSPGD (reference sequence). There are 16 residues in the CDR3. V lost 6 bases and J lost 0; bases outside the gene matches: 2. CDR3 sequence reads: CTCSGTGGASAETLYF. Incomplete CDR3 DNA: TGCACCTGCAGCGGGACTGGGGGGGCTAGTGCAGAA.

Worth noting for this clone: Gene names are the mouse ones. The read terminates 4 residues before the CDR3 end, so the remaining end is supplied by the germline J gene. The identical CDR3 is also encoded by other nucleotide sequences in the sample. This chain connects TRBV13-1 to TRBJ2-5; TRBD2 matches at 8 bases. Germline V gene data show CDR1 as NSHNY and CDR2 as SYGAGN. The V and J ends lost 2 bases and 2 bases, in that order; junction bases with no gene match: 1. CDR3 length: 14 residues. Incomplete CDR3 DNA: TGTGCCAGCAGTGAACTGGGGGTCCAAGAC. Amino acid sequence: CASSELGVQD. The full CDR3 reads CASSELGVQDTQYF.

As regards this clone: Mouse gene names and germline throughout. CDR3 residues: CASSRQGGQDTQYF. The CDR3 bases that were read are TGTGCCAGCAGCCGCCAGGGGGGCCAAGAC. The chain links TRBV5 to TRBJ2-5, with TRBD1 as a possible D gene (7 bases). Read coverage stops 4 residues before the CDR3 terminus; the germline J gene supplies the remainder. Trimming took off 4 bases at V and 2 bases at J, with 10 bases between the two ends. The CDR3 is 14 residues long. Germline V gives CDR1 LGHNA, CDR2 YNLKQL (reference sequence).

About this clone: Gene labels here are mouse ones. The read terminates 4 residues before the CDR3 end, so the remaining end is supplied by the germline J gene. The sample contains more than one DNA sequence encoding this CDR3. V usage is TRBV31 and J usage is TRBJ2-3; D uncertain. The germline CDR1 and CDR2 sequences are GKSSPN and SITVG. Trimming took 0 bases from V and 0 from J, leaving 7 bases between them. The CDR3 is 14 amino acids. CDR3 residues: CAWSLHSSAETLYF. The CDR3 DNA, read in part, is TGTGCCTGGAGTCTGCACAGTAGTGCAGAA. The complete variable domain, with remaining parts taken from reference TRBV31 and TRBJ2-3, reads AQTIHQWPVAEIKAVGSPLSLGCTIKGKSSPNLYWYWQATGGTLQQLFYSITVGQVESVVQLNLSASRPKDDQFILSTEKLLLSHSGFYLCAWSLHSSAETLYFGSGTRLTVL.

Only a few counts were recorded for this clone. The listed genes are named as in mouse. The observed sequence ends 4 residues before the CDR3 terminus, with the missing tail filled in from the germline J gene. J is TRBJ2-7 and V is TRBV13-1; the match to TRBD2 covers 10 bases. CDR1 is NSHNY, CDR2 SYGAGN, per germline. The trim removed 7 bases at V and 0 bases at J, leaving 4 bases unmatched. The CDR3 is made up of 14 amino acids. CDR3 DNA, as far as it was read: TGTGCCAGCGGAAACTGGGGGGGCTCCTAT. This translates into CASGNWGGSY. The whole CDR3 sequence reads CASGNWGGSYEQYF.